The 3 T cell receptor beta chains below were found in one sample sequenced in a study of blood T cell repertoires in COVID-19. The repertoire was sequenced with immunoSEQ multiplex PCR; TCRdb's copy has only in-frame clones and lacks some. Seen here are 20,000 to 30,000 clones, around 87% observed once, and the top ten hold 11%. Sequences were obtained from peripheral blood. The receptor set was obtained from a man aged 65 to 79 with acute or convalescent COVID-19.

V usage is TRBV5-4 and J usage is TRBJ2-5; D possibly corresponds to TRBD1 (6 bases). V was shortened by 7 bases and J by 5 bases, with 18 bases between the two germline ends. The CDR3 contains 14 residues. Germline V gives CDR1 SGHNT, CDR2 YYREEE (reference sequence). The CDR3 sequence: CASAMAGVGETQYF. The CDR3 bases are TGTGCCAGCGCCATGGCAGGGGTCGGGGAGACCCAGTACTTC.

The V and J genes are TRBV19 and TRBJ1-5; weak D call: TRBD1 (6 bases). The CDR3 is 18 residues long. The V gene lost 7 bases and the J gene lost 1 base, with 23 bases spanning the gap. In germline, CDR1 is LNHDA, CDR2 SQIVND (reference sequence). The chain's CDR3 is CASTNDPGGAISNQPQHF. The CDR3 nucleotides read TGTGCCAGTACCAACGACCCCGGGGGGGCCATAAGCAATCAGCCCCAGCATTTT.

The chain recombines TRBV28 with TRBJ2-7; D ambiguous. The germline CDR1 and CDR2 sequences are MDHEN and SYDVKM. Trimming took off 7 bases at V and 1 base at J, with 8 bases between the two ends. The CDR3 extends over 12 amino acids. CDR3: CASTSDSYEQYF. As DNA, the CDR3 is TGTGCCAGCACTTCAGATTCCTACGAGCAGTACTTC.